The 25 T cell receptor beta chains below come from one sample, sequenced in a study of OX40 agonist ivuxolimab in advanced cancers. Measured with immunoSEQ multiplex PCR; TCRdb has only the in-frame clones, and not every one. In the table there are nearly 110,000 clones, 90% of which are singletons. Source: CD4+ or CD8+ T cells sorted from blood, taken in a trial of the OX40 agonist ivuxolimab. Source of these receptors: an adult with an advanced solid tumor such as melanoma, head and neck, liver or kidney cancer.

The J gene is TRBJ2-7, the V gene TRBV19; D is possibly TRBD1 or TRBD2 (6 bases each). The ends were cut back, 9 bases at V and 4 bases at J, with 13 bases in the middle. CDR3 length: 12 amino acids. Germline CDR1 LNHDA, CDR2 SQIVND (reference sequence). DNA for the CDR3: TGTGCCAGCGGGGGCGGGGATTACGAGCAGTACTTC. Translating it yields CASGGGDYEQYF.

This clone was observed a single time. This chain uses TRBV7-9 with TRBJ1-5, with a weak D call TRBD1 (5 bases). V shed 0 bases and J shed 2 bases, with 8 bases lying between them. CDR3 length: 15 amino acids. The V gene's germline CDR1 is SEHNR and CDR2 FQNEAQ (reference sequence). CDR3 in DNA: TGTGCCAGCAGCTTAGCGCCGGGGGGCAATCAGCCCCAGCATTTT. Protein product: CASSLAPGGNQPQHF.

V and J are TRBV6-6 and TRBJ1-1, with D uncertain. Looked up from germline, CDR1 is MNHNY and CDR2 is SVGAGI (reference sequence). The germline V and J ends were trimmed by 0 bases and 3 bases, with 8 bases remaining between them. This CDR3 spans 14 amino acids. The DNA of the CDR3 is TGTGCCAGCAGTTACTCGACCCCCGACACTGAAGCTTTCTTT. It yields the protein CASSYSTPDTEAFF.

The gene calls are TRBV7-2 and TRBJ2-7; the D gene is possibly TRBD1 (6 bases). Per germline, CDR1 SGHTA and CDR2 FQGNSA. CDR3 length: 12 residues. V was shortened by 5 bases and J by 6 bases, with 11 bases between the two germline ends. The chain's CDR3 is CASSPDRREQYF. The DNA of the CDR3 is TGTGCCAGCAGCCCAGACAGGCGCGAGCAGTACTTC. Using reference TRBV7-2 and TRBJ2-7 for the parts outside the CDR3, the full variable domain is GAGVSQSPSNKVTEKGKDVELRCDPISGHTALYWYRQSLGQGLEFLIYFQGNSAPDKSGLPSDRFSAERTGGSVSTLTIQRTQQEDSAVYLCASSPDRREQYFGPGTRLTVT.

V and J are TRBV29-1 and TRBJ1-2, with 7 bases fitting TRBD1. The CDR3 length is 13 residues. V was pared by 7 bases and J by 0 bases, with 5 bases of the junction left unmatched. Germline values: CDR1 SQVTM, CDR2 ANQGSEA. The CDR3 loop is CSGGDRANYGYTF. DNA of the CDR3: TGCAGCGGGGGGGACAGAGCTAACTATGGCTACACCTTC. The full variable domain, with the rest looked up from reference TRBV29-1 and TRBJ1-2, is SAVISQKPSRDICQRGTSLTIQCQVDSQVTMMFWYRQQPGQSLTLIATANQGSEATYESGFVIDKFPISRPNLTFSTLTVSNMSPEDSSIYLCSGGDRANYGYTFGSGTRLTVV.

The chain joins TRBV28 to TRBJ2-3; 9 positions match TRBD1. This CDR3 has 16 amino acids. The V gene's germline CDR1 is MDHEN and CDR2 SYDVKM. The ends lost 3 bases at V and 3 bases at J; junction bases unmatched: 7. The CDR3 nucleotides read TGTGCCAGCAGTTTTGGGACAGGGAGTACGACAGATACGCAGTATTTT. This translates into CASSFGTGSTTDTQYF.

The DNA for the CDR3 is TGCGCCAGCAGCCAAGAGTGGCAGGGAGTTAACGAAGGCTACACCTTC. Its translation: CASSQEWQGVNEGYTF. The chain joins TRBV4-3 to TRBJ1-2, with D possibly being TRBD1 (5 bases). Per germline, CDR1 LGHNA and CDR2 YSLEER. The CDR3 is 16 amino acids. The V end was cut by 0 bases, the J end by 8 bases, with 19 bases between.

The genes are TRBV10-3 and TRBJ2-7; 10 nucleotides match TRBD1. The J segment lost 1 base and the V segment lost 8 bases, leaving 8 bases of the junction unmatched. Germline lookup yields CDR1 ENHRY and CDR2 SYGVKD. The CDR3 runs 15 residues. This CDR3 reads CAISDRGLLSYEQYF. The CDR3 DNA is TGTGCCATCTCAGACAGGGGGCTCCTGTCCTACGAGCAGTACTTC.

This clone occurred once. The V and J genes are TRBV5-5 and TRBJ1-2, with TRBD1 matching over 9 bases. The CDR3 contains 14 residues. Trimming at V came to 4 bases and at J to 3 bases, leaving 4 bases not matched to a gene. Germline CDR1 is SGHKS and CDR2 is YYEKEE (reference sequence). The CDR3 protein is CASSPGQGYYGYTF. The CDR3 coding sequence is TGTGCCAGCAGCCCTGGACAGGGGTACTATGGCTACACCTTC.

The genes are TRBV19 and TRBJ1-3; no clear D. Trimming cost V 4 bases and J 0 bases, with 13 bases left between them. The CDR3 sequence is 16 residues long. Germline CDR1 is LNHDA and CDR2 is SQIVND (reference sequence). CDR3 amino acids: CASSTAGIRSGNTIYF. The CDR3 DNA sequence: TGTGCCAGTAGTACCGCCGGGATCCGCTCTGGAAACACCATATATTTT.

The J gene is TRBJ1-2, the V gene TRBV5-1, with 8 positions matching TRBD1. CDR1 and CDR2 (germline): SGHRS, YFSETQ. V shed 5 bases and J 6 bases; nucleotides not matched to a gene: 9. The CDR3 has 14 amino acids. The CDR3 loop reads CASSYAGGLDGYTF. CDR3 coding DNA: TGCGCCAGCAGTTATGCAGGGGGCTTAGATGGCTACACCTTC. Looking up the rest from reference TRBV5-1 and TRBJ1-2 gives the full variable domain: KAGVTQTPRYLIKTRGQQVTLSCSPISGHRSVSWYQQTPGQGLQFLFEYFSETQRNKGNFPGRFSGRQFSNSRSEMNVSTLELGDSALYLCASSYAGGLDGYTFGSGTRLTVV.

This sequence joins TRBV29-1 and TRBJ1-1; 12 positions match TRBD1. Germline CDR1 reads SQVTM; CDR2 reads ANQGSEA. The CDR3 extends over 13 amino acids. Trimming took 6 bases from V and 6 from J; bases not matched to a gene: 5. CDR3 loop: CSVGTGGFAEAFF. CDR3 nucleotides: TGCAGCGTGGGGACAGGGGGCTTTGCTGAAGCTTTCTTT.

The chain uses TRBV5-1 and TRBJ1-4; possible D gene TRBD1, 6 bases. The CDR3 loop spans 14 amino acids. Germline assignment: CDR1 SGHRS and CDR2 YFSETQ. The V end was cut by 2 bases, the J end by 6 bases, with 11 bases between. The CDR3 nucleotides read TGCGCCAGCAGCTTCGTGGCAGGGGATGAAAAACTGTTTTTT. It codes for CASSFVAGDEKLFF. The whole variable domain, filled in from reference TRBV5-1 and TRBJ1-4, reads KAGVTQTPRYLIKTRGQQVTLSCSPISGHRSVSWYQQTPGQGLQFLFEYFSETQRNKGNFPGRFSGRQFSNSRSEMNVSTLELGDSALYLCASSFVAGDEKLFFGSGTQLSVL.

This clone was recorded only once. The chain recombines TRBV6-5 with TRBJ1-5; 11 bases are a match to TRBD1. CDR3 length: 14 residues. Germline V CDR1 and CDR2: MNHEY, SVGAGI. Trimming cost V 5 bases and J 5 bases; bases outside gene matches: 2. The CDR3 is CASSGDRGYQPQHF. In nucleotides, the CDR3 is TGTGCCAGCAGTGGGGACAGGGGGTATCAGCCCCAGCATTTT.

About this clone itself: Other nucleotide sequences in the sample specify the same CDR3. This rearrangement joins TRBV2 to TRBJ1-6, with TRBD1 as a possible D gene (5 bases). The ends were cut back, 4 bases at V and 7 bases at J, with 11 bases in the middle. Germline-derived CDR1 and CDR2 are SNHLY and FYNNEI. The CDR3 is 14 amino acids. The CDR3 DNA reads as TGTGCCAGCAGTGGCGACAGAAGGAATTCACCCCTCCACTTT. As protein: CASSGDRRNSPLHF. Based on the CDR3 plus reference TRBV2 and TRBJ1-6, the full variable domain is EPEVTQTPSHQVTQMGQEVILRCVPISNHLYFYWYRQILGQKVEFLVSFYNNEISEKSEIFDDQFSVERPDGSNFTLKIRSTKLEDSAMYFCASSGDRRNSPLHFGNGTRLTVT.

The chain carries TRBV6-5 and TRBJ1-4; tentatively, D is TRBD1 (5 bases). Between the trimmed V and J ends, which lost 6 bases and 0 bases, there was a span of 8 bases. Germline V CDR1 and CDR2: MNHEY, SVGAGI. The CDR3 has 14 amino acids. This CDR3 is CASRLTATNEKLFF. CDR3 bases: TGTGCCAGCAGATTGACAGCAACTAATGAAAAACTGTTTTTT.

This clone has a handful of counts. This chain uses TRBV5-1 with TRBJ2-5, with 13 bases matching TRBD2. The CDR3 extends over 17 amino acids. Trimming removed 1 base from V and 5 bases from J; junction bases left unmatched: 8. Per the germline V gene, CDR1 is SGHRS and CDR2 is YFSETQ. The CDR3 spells CASSLNSRTSGGETQYF. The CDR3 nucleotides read TGCGCCAGCAGCTTGAATAGTAGGACTAGCGGGGGTGAGACCCAGTACTTC.

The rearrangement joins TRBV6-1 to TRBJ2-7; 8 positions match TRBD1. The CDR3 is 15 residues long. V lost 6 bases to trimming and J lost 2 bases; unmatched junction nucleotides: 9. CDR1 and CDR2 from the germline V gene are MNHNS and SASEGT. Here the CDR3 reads CASRPGTGGAYEQYF. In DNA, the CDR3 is TGTGCCAGCAGGCCCGGGACAGGCGGGGCCTACGAGCAGTACTTC.

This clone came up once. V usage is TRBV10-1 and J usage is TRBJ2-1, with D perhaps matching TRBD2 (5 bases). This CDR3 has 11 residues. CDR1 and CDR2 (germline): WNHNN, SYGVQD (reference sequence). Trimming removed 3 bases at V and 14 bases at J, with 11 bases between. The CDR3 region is CASSDSASKFF. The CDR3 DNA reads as TGCGCCAGCAGTGATTCGGCTAGCAAGTTCTTC.

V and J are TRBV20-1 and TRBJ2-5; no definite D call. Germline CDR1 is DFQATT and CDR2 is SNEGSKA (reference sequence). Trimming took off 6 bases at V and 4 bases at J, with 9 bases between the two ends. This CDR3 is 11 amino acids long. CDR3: CSAIRGETQYF. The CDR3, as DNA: TGCAGTGCCATCCGCGGAGAGACCCAGTACTTC.

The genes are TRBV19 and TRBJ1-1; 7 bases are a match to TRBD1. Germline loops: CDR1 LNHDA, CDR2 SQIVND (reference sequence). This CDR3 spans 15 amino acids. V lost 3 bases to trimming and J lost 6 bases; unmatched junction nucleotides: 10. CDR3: CASSILGQGGPEAFF. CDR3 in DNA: TGTGCCAGTAGTATCCTTGGGCAAGGGGGCCCTGAAGCTTTCTTT.

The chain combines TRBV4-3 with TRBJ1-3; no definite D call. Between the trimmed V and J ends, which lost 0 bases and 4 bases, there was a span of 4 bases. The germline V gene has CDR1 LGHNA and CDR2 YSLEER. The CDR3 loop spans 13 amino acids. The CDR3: CASSQDRGNTIYF. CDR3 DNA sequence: TGCGCCAGCAGCCAAGATAGAGGAAACACCATATATTTT.

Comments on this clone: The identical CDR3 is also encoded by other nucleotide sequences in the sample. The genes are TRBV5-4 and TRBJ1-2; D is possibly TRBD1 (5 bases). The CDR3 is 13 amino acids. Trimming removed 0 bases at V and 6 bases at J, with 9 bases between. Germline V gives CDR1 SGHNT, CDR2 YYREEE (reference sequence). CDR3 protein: CASSLDAGNGYTF. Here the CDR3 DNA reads TGTGCCAGCAGCTTGGATGCAGGGAATGGCTACACCTTC.

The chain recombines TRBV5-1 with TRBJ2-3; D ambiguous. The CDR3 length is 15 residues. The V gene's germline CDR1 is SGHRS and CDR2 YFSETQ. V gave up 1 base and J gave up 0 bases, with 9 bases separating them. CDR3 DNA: TGCGCCAGCAGCTTGCAGACTCCTAGCACAGATACGCAGTATTTT. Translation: CASSLQTPSTDTQYF.

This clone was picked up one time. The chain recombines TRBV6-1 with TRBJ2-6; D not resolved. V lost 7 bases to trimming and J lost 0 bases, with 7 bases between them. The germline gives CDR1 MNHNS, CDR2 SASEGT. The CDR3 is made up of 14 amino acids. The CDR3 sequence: CASTSSSGANVLTF. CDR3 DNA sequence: TGTGCCAGCACCTCCTCCTCTGGGGCCAACGTCCTGACTTTC.